This T cell receptor beta chain appears in the sequencing data of a study of T cells after yellow fever vaccination. Study context: Where fractions had low cell numbers, libraries were prepared from them with the SMART-Seq v4 Ultra Low Input RNA kit. Findings and caveats of the study: Post-booster repertoires contained most primary-vaccination clones again (96% CD4, around 88% CD8). Across the CD4 and CD8 compartments, a small share of clonotypes was present in both.

This clonotype was seen at least ten times. V dropped 0 bases and J dropped 3 bases, with 15 bases sitting between them. Germline CDR1 LNHNV, CDR2 YYDKDF (reference sequence). The CDR3 runs to 17 residues. Template switching by 5'RACE produced TCR cDNA, adding a universal primer site and UMIs. TCRdb re-called the 5' RACE reads with MiXCR, one entry per CDR3 protein. The sample includes tens of thousands of distinct CDR3 sequences, about 10% of them seen just once. The chain links TRBV15 to TRBJ1-5; D gene ambiguous. This TCR came from a young man who received the YFV17D yellow fever vaccine. This specimen was PBMCs, either bulk or a sorted T-cell subset (CD4+, CD8+, memory, or dextramer-sorted; not recorded which), taken roughly 14 days after the first yellow fever vaccination. CDR3 residues: CATSREWAVPFNQPQHF. The CDR3 bases are TGTGCCACCAGCAGAGAATGGGCCGTTCCGTTCAATCAGCCCCAGCATTTT.